Listed below are T cell receptor beta chains from one sample, sequenced in a study of beta chain features in type 1 diabetes. Sequencing used immunoSEQ multiplex PCR; TCRdb keeps in-frame clones, though not all of them. The sample has around 180,000 clones, approximately 13% seen once. Source material: central memory CD4+ T cells from blood. The source of these receptors is a woman between 18 and 30 years old in good health. Each CDR3 is given with its conserved first and last residue. The D gene is left open where the match is weak. Clone size is stated in some rows and not others, as once, few, many or a class when expanded.

few	TRBD1	TRBV11-1	TRBJ2-7	CASSSIGQGDSYEQYF	TGTGCCAGCAGCTCGATCGGACAGGGAGATTCCTACGAGCAGTACTTC
.	.	TRBV19	TRBJ2-1	CASSIRGQGNEQFF	TGTGCCAGTAGTATCAGAGGCCAGGGGAATGAGCAGTTCTTC
few	.	TRBV28	TRBJ1-1	CASSPHRMNTEAFF	TGTGCCAGCAGCCCACACAGGATGAACACTGAAGCTTTCTTT
few	TRBD2	TRBV5-4	TRBJ2-5	CASSQGAELAGKETQYF	TGTGCCAGCAGCCAGGGAGCGGAACTAGCGGGAAAAGAGACCCAGTACTTC
.	.	TRBV6-1	TRBJ2-5	CASSEAEGRKTQYF	TGTGCCAGCAGTGAAGCGGAGGGGAGGAAGACCCAGTACTTC
.	.	TRBV30	TRBJ1-2	CAWDLTGFGYTF	TGTGCCTGGGATCTGACAGGTTTTGGCTACACCTTC
few	.	TRBV7-2	TRBJ1-4	CASSFADSTNEKLFF	TGTGCCAGCAGCTTCGCAGACTCAACTAATGAAAAACTGTTTTTT
.	.	TRBV29-1	TRBJ1-5	CSVVTTGTQPQHF	TGCAGCGTTGTCACCACAGGGACCCAGCCCCAGCATTTT
few	.	TRBV6-5	TRBJ1-1	CASSAWGVNTEAFF	TGTGCCAGCAGCGCCTGGGGGGTTAACACTGAAGCTTTCTTT
once	.	TRBV27	TRBJ2-2	CASTDRRNTGELFF	TGTGCCAGCACTGACAGGAGGAACACCGGGGAGCTGTTTTTT
few	TRBD1	TRBV5-1	TRBJ2-3	CASSGGQGEIYGDTQYF	TGCGCCAGCAGCGGAGGACAGGGTGAGATTTACGGAGATACGCAGTATTTT
.	.	TRBV7-9	TRBJ2-7	CASSQFPRDTDSYEQYF	TGTGCCAGCAGCCAGTTTCCCCGGGACACCGACTCCTACGAGCAGTACTTC
many	.	TRBV18	TRBJ2-1	CASSPQDRLSYNEQFF	TGTGCCAGCTCACCCCAGGACAGACTCTCCTACAATGAGCAGTTCTTC
few	.	TRBV7-2	TRBJ2-7	CASSSNIFTSGEQYF	TGTGCCAGCAGCTCAAACATTTTTACGTCGGGGGAGCAGTACTTC
few	TRBD2	TRBV28	TRBJ2-2	CASTPGLAVTGELFF	TGTGCCAGCACTCCGGGACTAGCCGTCACCGGGGAGCTGTTTTTT
.	TRBD2	TRBV5-1	TRBJ2-1	CASSASTSGTYNEQFF	TGCGCCAGCAGCGCCTCGACTAGCGGCACTTACAATGAGCAGTTCTTC
.	.	TRBV29-1	TRBJ2-7	CSVDNGVSYEQYF	TGCAGCGTTGATAATGGAGTATCCTACGAGCAGTACTTC
many	TRBD1	TRBV5-1	TRBJ2-5	CASSLTQGIGETQYF	TGCGCCAGCAGCTTGACACAGGGGATCGGGGAGACCCAGTACTTC
few	TRBD1	TRBV5-4	TRBJ2-5	CASSWERGPGETQYF	TGTGCCAGCAGCTGGGAAAGGGGGCCAGGAGAGACCCAGTACTTC
.	TRBD2	TRBV7-9	TRBJ2-1	CASSLILAGGGAYSEQFF	TGTGCCAGCAGCTTAATTTTAGCGGGAGGGGGGGCCTACAGTGAGCAGTTCTTC
few	.	TRBV20-1	TRBJ1-2	CSAGSSYGYTF	TGCAGTGCTGGGAGTAGTTATGGCTACACCTTC
few	.	TRBV10-3	TRBJ2-7	CAISDGLVQYF	TGTGCCATCAGTGACGGGTTGGTTCAGTACTTC
.	TRBD2	TRBV4-2	TRBJ2-3	CASSQATAGGTDTQYF	TGTGCCAGCAGCCAAGCGACAGCGGGAGGAACAGATACGCAGTATTTT
few	.	TRBV7-3	TRBJ2-1	CASSLQGYNEQFF	TGTGCCAGCAGCCTACAGGGATACAATGAGCAGTTCTTC
few	.	TRBV19	TRBJ2-7	CASRGTGGSYEQYF	TGTGCCAGTAGGGGGACCGGGGGCTCCTACGAGCAGTACTTC
.	.	TRBV27	TRBJ2-3	CASSRLLPQLTDTQYF	TGTGCCAGCAGTCGTCTACTACCCCAACTGACAGATACGCAGTATTTT